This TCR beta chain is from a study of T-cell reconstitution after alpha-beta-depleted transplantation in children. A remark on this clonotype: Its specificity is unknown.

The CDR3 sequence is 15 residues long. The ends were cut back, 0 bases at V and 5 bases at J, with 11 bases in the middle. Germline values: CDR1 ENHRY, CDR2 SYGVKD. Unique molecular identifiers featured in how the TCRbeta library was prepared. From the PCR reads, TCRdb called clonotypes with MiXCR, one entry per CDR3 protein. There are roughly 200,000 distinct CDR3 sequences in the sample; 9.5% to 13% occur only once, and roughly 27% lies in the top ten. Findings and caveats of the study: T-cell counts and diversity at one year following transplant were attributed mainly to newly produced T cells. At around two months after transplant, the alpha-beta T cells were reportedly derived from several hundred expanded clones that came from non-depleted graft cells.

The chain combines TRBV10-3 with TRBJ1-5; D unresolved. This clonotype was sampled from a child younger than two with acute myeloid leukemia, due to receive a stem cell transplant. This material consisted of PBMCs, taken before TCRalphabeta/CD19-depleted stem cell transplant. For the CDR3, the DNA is TGTGCCATCAGTGAGTCCGGTGGGAGAGATCAGCCCCAGCATTTT. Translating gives CAISESGGRDQPQHF.